This T cell receptor (beta chain) appears in the sequencing data of a study of T cell changes during pregnancy in multiple sclerosis. Libraries were prepared by immunoSEQ multiplex PCR; TCRdb keeps only in-frame clonotypes and omits some of them. The table lists more than 80,000 clones, roughly 90% of them singletons. The CDR3 has 16 residues. The germline V gene has CDR1 MNHNS and CDR2 SASEGT. V was pared by 0 bases and J by 5 bases, with 8 bases of the junction left unmatched. This specimen consisted of peripheral blood, obtained in the first trimester of pregnancy. The TCR originated in a female donor with multiple sclerosis, enrolled in a pregnancy study. This chain connects TRBV6-1 to TRBJ2-5; 8 bases match TRBD2. The CDR3 sequence: CASSEAWGLGRETQYF. CDR3 bases: TGTGCCAGCAGTGAAGCGTGGGGACTAGGCCGGGAGACCCAGTACTTC.